This is a list of T cell receptor beta chains from one sample in a study of T cells after yellow fever vaccination. Each CDR3 protein is one row after TCRdb ran MiXCR on the 5' RACE reads. Among under 250,000 distinct CDR3 sequences listed, 6.9% were seen once. The sequenced sample was CD4+ T cells sorted from PBMCs, obtained 15 days after the yellow fever booster vaccination. Source of these receptors: a man aged 25-40 years who received the YFV17D yellow fever vaccine. CDR3s include the opening cysteine and the closing phenylalanine or tryptophan. D genes are given only for firm matches. Clone size is shown for a subset of rows, as once, few, many or a class of expanded clone.

TRBJ2-1 many TRBV5-1 TRBD2 TGCGCCAGCAGCTTGGCGTGGACTAGCGGGAGCAATGAGCAGTTCTTC CASSLAWTSGSNEQFF
TRBJ2-4 many TRBV27 NA TGTGCCGTTACCCGGGATCTCCTAGCCAAAAACATTCAGTACTTC CAVTRDLLAKNIQYF
TRBJ2-1 many TRBV5-1 TRBD1 TGCGCCAGCAGCTTTGGACAGGGCGGGAACTCCTACAATGAGCAGTTCTTC CASSFGQGGNSYNEQFF
TRBJ2-1 many TRBV7-9 NA TGTGCCAGCAGCCTTGGACTACCGACGAGAGGGGTCAATGAGCAGTTCTTC CASSLGLPTRGVNEQFF
TRBJ2-5 few TRBV12-3/TRBV12-4 NA TGTGCCAGCAGTCGTCCCGGCGGTCCAGGAGGAGAGACCCAGTACTTC CASSRPGGPGGETQYF
TRBJ2-1 few TRBV5-1 TRBD2 TGCGCCAGCAGCTTGGGCGGTAGCGGGAATTACAATGAGCAGTTCTTC CASSLGGSGNYNEQFF
TRBJ2-7 many TRBV12-3/TRBV12-4 NA TGTGCCAGCAGTCCGAGTTCCGGGCCGACCTACGAGCAGTACTTC CASSPSSGPTYEQYF
TRBJ2-5 many TRBV6-2/TRBV6-3 TRBD2 TGTGCCAGCAGTTGGACTAGCGGGACTGACCAGTACTTC CASSWTSGTDQYF
TRBJ2-1 many TRBV7-3 NA TGTGCCAGCAGCTTAGGGCTAGCAGCCTACAATGAGCAGTTCTTC CASSLGLAAYNEQFF
TRBJ1-4 many TRBV7-8 NA TGTGCCAGCAGCTTAGCGTCAGGGTCAACTAATGAAAAACTGTTTTTT CASSLASGSTNEKLFF
TRBJ2-5 few TRBV20-1 NA TGCAGTGCTAGGAGGGACTTTAAAGAGACCCAGTACTTC CSARRDFKETQYF
TRBJ2-3 NA TRBV2 NA TGTGCCAGCAGCCCACAGGGTACGGGCACAGATACGCAGTATTTT CASSPQGTGTDTQYF
TRBJ1-6 few TRBV5-1 NA TGCGCCAGCAGCCTCCGGGAGAACAATTCACCCCTCCACTTT CASSLRENNSPLHF
TRBJ2-1 many TRBV10-3 NA TGTGCCATCAGTGCGGCCCTCAAAGACAATGAGCAGTTCTTC CAISAALKDNEQFF
TRBJ2-7 NA TRBV6-5 NA TGTGCCAGCAGTTACTCGGCTGAAGGCTACGAGCAGTACTTC CASSYSAEGYEQYF
TRBJ2-4 NA TRBV7-2 NA TGTGCCAGCAGCTTGGGACCCGGCACGGCAGCCAAAAACATTCAGTACTTC CASSLGPGTAAKNIQYF
TRBJ1-5 few TRBV12-3/TRBV12-4 NA TGTGCCAGCCGAGAGTGGAGCAATCAGCCCCAGCATTTT CASREWSNQPQHF
TRBJ1-1 few TRBV5-5 TRBD1 TGTGCCAGCAGTTTCAGGGGGTTTGGGGGGGCTGAAGCTTTCTTT CASSFRGFGGAEAFF
TRBJ1-3 many TRBV20-1 TRBD1 TGCAGTGCCACCGAAGGGACAGCTGGAAACACCATATATTTT CSATEGTAGNTIYF
TRBJ1-6 few TRBV20-1 NA TGCAGTGCTAGTGGGACACCCGAATGGCGAAAAATAAATTCACCCCTCCACTTT CSASGTPEWRKINSPLHF
TRBJ2-7 NA TRBV7-8 NA TGTGCCAGCAGCCCCGGAGGTAAAGAGCAGTACTTC CASSPGGKEQYF
TRBJ2-3 many TRBV20-1 NA TGCAGTGCTAACACCGGGACTCAGACCACAGATACGCAGTATTTT CSANTGTQTTDTQYF
TRBJ2-1 few TRBV9 NA TGTGCCAGCAGCGTAGCGTCGGGTAGAGGGAATGAGCAGTTCTTC CASSVASGRGNEQFF
TRBJ2-3 NA TRBV20-1 NA TGCAGCAGAAAACGGCTCACAGATACGCAGTATTTT CSRKRLTDTQYF
TRBJ2-1 NA TRBV20-1 TRBD1 TGCAGTGCCCTGACAGGGGTCGAAAATGAGCAGTTCTTC CSALTGVENEQFF
TRBJ2-7 many TRBV12-3/TRBV12-4 NA TGTGCCAGCAGTTTAGTCCCCCCGCCTGGCGAGCAGTACTTC CASSLVPPPGEQYF
TRBJ2-3 many TRBV29-1 NA TGCAGCGTTGAGGTCCAGCTCAACACAGATACGCAGTATTTT CSVEVQLNTDTQYF
TRBJ1-2 few TRBV12-3/TRBV12-4 TRBD1 TGTGCCAGCAGACAGGGGCCCATCTATGGCTACACCTTC CASRQGPIYGYTF
TRBJ2-7 many TRBV20-1 NA TGCAGTGCTAGAGATCTCGATTACGAGCAGTACTTC CSARDLDYEQYF
TRBJ2-3 many TRBV5-1 NA TGCGCCAGCAGCCACGGGACTAGCACAGATACGCAGTATTTT CASSHGTSTDTQYF
TRBJ2-2 few TRBV5-4 NA TGTGCCAGCAGCTTGGGAGGGCCTGGCACCGGGGAGCTGTTTTTT CASSLGGPGTGELFF
TRBJ1-3 NA TRBV25-1 NA TGTGCCAGCAGTGAAGTCGGTACCTCTGGAAACACCATATATTTT CASSEVGTSGNTIYF
TRBJ2-7 many TRBV29-1 TRBD2 TGCAGCGTTCTTGTCCTAGCGGGGAGGGCTCACCGCGAGCAGTACTTC CSVLVLAGRAHREQYF
TRBJ2-3 few TRBV7-8 NA TGTGCCAGCAGCCAGGCGCACACCGATACGCAGTATTTT CASSQAHTDTQYF
TRBJ2-1 many TRBV30 TRBD1 TGTGCCTGTAACAGGGGACGATTAGATGAGCAGTTCTTC CACNRGRLDEQFF
TRBJ2-1 many TRBV27 NA TGTGCCAGCAGTCGAACCGGGGGAACCAATGAGCAGTTCTTC CASSRTGGTNEQFF
TRBJ2-4 NA TRBV20-1 NA TGCAGTGCTAGAGAGTGGGGCACACTAGCCAAAAACATTCAGTACTTC CSAREWGTLAKNIQYF
TRBJ2-1 many TRBV5-1 TRBD1 TGCGCCAGCAGCACTGACAGGGCAAATGAGCAGTTCTTC CASSTDRANEQFF
TRBJ2-1 few TRBV7-2 NA TGTGCCAGCAGCTTAGCCCCGTCGGGGAGTGCAGTTCTCTTC CASSLAPSGSAVLF